This T cell receptor (beta chain) was sequenced in a study of neurological immune-mediated disorders. The time point here: longitudinal time-point 2. Unsorted libraries were prepared from 2 million PBMCs that had been stored at -80 C. Each CDR3 protein is one row after TCRdb ran MiXCR on the 5' RACE reads. The top ten clones hold under 5% of a sample with some 50,000 distinct CDR3 sequences, roughly 13% of them seen once. This clonotype was detected many times. The antigen remains unidentified. Study conclusions and caveats: The greatest TCR clonal expansion occurred in HTLV-1-associated myelopathy and the least in multiple sclerosis, which fell below healthy controls. CDR3 amino acid sequences found in expanded clones were never shared across subjects, suggesting private repertoires in all groups.

From germline, CDR1 is MDHEN and CDR2 SYDVKM. Trimming removed 6 bases at V and 6 bases at J, with 12 bases between. The CDR3 sequence is 12 residues long. The receptor comes from a male donor with HTLV-1-associated myelopathy (HAM/TSP). The sequenced material came from PBMCs. This rearrangement joins TRBV28 to TRBJ2-7; a possible D gene is TRBD2 (5 bases). CDR3 nucleotides: TGTGCCAGCAGCCTCACTAGTTCCGAGCAGTACTTC. Its protein is CASSLTSSEQYF.